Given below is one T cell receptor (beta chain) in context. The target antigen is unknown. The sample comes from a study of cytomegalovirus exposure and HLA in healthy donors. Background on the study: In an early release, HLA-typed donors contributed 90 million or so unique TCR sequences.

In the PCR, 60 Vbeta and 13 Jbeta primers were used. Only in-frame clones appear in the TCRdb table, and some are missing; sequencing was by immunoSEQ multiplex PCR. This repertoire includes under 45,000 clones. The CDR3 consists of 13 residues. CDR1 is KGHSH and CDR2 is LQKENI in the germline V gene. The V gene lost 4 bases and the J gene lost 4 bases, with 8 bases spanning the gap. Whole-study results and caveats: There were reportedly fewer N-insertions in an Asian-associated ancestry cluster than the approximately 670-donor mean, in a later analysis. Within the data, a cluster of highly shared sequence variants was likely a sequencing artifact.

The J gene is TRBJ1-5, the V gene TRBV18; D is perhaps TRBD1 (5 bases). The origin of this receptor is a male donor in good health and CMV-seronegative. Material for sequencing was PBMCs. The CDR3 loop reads CASSLDSNQPQHF. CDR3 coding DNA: TGTGCCAGCTCACTCGACAGTAATCAGCCCCAGCATTTT.